The sequence of this T cell receptor (beta chain) was determined in a study of blood T cell repertoires in COVID-19. Overall study: Whether acute or convalescent, the COVID-19 samples came from the United States, Italy and Spain. Sources were T cells, B-cell-depleted T cells, or PBMCs; the material itself was cDNA or gDNA.

The CDR3 has 13 amino acids. Germline values: CDR1 SEHNR, CDR2 FQNEAQ (reference sequence). With V trimmed by 5 bases and J by 6 bases, 4 bases remained unmatched. In the original workflow: Cell counts per sample came from amplifying reference gene primers. This table comes from immunoSEQ multiplex PCR, and its TCRdb copy is limited to in-frame clones, with some not included. That table is the source of V, J and clone size, and D and trimming were worked out from the DNA. The sample lists 190,000 or so clones, around nine tenths seen once, with around 2.7% in the top ten. The sample comprised peripheral blood. V and J are TRBV7-9 and TRBJ2-1, with TRBD2 matching over 7 bases. This TCR was sampled from a man aged 40-55 years with active or convalescent COVID-19. Written as DNA, the CDR3 is TGTGCCAGCAGCCTCACTAGCGCCAATGAGCAGTTCTTC. It is translated as CASSLTSANEQFF.